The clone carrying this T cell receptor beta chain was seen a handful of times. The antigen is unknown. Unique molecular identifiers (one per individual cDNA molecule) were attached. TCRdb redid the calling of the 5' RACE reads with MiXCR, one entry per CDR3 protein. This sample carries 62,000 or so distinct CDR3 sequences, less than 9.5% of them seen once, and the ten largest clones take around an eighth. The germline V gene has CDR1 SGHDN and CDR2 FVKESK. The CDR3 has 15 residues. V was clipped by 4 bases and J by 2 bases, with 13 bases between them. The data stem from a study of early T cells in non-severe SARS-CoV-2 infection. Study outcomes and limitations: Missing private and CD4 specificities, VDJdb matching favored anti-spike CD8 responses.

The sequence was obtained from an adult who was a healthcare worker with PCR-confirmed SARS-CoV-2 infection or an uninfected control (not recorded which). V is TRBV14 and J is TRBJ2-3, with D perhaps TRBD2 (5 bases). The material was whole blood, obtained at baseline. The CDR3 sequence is CASSPRGLNTDTQYF. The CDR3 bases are TGTGCCAGCAGCCCGCGTGGACTGAACACAGATACGCAGTATTTT.